This paragraph reports one T cell receptor (beta chain). Its antigen is currently unknown. CDR1 is SQVTM, CDR2 ANQGSEA, per germline. This CDR3 has 13 residues. The junction had 6 bases not matched to a gene; V was cut back by 4 bases and J by 5 bases. This record belongs to a study of stem cell transplantation in POMP-related autoinflammatory disease. Study-wide background: Before transplant, CD4+ T cells skewed naive and CD8+ proportions were low. Study-wide results and limits: Across all analyzed T-cell subsets, patients with PRAID tended toward reduced diversity and increased clonality.

Generated by immunoSEQ multiplex PCR, the TCRdb table keeps only in-frame clones and is missing some. The sample has about 8,600 clones; roughly 88% are singletons. The sequencing used CD8+ T cells from PBMCs, collected after stem cell transplantation. This chain uses TRBV29-1 with TRBJ1-2; 8 nucleotides match TRBD1. The source of this sequence is a human patient with POMP-related autoinflammation and immune dysregulation (PRAID). Some T cells may be graft donor cells. CDR3 region: CSVADRGGYGYTF. The DNA of the CDR3 is TGCAGCGTTGCTGACAGGGGAGGGTATGGCTACACCTTC. The variable domain in full, completed from reference TRBV29-1 and TRBJ1-2, reads SAVISQKPSRDICQRGTSLTIQCQVDSQVTMMFWYRQQPGQSLTLIATANQGSEATYESGFVIDKFPISRPNLTFSTLTVSNMSPEDSSIYLCSVADRGGYGYTFGSGTRLTVV.